These 32 T cell receptor beta chains originate from one sample sequenced in a study of blood T cells in healthy people across ages. A second PCR, run for about 7 to 11 cycles, used a sample-barcoded 5' primer plus a J-beta primer mix. TCRdb re-derived calls from the 5' RACE reads in MiXCR, one entry per CDR3 protein. The sample shows over 1,500,000 distinct CDR3 sequences, approximately 50% of them seen only once. The sample comprised blood. These receptors were collected from a middle-aged woman in good health.

J is TRBJ2-1 and V is TRBV6-2 or TRBV6-3; 8 positions match TRBD1. The end of the DNA aligns better with TRBJ2-7, so the J call may be wrong. CDR1 is MNHEY, CDR2 SVGEGT, per germline. This CDR3 contains 16 residues. The CDR3 region is CASSSIGTGNFYEQYF. DNA of the CDR3: TGTGCCAGCAGCTCCATCGGGACAGGAAACTTCTACGAGCAGTACTTC.

In its sample, this clonotype was seen once. Its ends do not fully match the called genes, so a read error is possible. The CDR3 loop is CASNLNIQETQYF. CDR3 in DNA: TGTGCCAGCAACTTAAACATTCAAGAGACCCAGTACTTC. The chain carries TRBV7-2 and TRBJ2-5; D is uncertain. This CDR3 has 13 residues. CDR1 SGHTA and CDR2 FQGNSA come from the germline V gene.

V is TRBV4-3 and J is TRBJ2-1; 8 bases agree with TRBD1. The germline V gene encodes CDR1 LGHNA and CDR2 YSLEER. The CDR3 is 16 amino acids. Trimming cost V 0 bases and J 8 bases; bases outside gene matches: 9. CDR3 sequence (DNA): TGCGCCAGCAGCCAAGAGGTGGGACAGGCGATATATGAGCAGTTCTTC. Translating it yields CASSQEVGQAIYEQFF.

V is TRBV28 and J is TRBJ2-7; 9 nucleotides agree with TRBD1. This CDR3 has 14 amino acids. Looked up from germline, CDR1 is MDHEN and CDR2 is SYDVKM. After removal of 6 bases from V and 10 bases from J, the junction contained 13 bases not matched to a gene. CDR3 sequence reads: CASRNTGGVETQYF. The CDR3 bases are TGTGCCAGCAGGAACACAGGGGGCGTGGAAACCCAGTACTTC. The full variable domain, in which reference TRBV28 and TRBJ2-7 provide the parts outside the CDR3, is DVKVTQSSRYLVKRTGEKVFLECVQDMDHENMFWYRQDPGLGLRLIYFSYDVKMKEKGDIPEGYSVSREKKERFSLILESASTNQTSMYLCASRNTGGVETQYFGPGTRLTVT.

The gene calls are TRBV5-1 and TRBJ2-5; 8 nucleotides agree with TRBD2. CDR3 length: 17 residues. The trim removed 0 bases at V and 2 bases at J, leaving 9 bases unmatched. Germline lookup yields CDR1 SGHRS and CDR2 YFSETQ. This CDR3 reads CASSLGPARGGQETQYF. CDR3 DNA sequence: TGCGCCAGCAGCTTGGGCCCCGCCCGGGGGGGACAAGAGACCCAGTACTTC. Drawing the rest from reference TRBV5-1 and TRBJ2-5, the complete variable domain is KAGVTQTPRYLIKTRGQQVTLSCSPISGHRSVSWYQQTPGQGLQFLFEYFSETQRNKGNFPGRFSGRQFSNSRSEMNVSTLELGDSALYLCASSLGPARGGQETQYFGPGTRLLVL.

The rearrangement uses TRBV7-9 and TRBJ2-7; TRBD1 aligns across 7 bases. Germline V lookup: CDR1 SEHNR, CDR2 FQNEAQ (reference sequence). CDR3 length: 16 amino acids. Trimming at V came to 2 bases and at J to 0 bases, leaving 7 bases not matched to a gene. The CDR3 spells CASSLRSGQDSYEQYF. Written as DNA, the CDR3 is TGTGCCAGCAGCTTAAGGTCCGGACAGGACTCCTACGAGCAGTACTTC.

The V and J genes are TRBV2 and TRBJ1-2; D remains unclear. Germline loops: CDR1 SNHLY, CDR2 FYNNEI. Trimming pared 7 bases from V and 0 bases from J, leaving 9 bases between. The CDR3 sequence is 13 residues long. DNA of the CDR3: TGTGCCAGCAAAGGCACCACTAACTATGGCTACACCTTC. This sequence encodes CASKGTTNYGYTF.

The chain links TRBV20-1 to TRBJ2-4; 9 bases are shared with TRBD1. Matching the DNA end better, TRBJ2-7 makes the J call doubtful. This CDR3 comprises 15 residues. Germline loops: CDR1 DFQATT, CDR2 SNEGSKA (reference sequence). The CDR3 bases are TGCAGTGCCCCCCGGCCGGACAGGGGACTTCGCGAGCAGTACTTC. Residues: CSAPRPDRGLREQYF.

J is TRBJ2-1 and V is TRBV6-2 or TRBV6-3; TRBD2 agrees at 10 bases. Germline loops: CDR1 MNHEY, CDR2 SVGEGT. With V trimmed by 7 bases and J by 6 bases, 9 bases remained unmatched. The CDR3 consists of 15 residues. CDR3 protein: CASKYSGGAPNEQFF. CDR3 DNA sequence: TGTGCCAGCAAATACAGCGGGGGGGCCCCCAATGAGCAGTTCTTC.

The chain links TRBV4-3 to TRBJ1-6, with a possible D match to TRBD1 (5 bases). This CDR3 comprises 16 residues. V lost 0 bases, J lost 3 bases, and 9 bases lay in between. CDR1 LGHNA and CDR2 YSLEER come from the germline V gene. The CDR3 nucleotides read TGCGCCAGCAGCCAAGATCGGGGGAACTATAATTCACCCCTCCACTTT. Its protein product is CASSQDRGNYNSPLHF.

The rearrangement uses TRBV2 and TRBJ2-1, with D possibly being TRBD1 or TRBD2 (5 bases each). The CDR3 runs to 13 residues. The germline CDR1 and CDR2 sequences are SNHLY and FYNNEI. With 8 bases removed from V and 3 bases from J, the gap between germline ends came to 11 bases. The CDR3, as DNA: TGTGCCAGCGACGGGGCGGTCTACAATGAGCAGTTCTTC. Its protein product is CASDGAVYNEQFF.

The chain recombines TRBV12-5 with TRBJ2-3, with TRBD2 matching 8 bases. The CDR3 is 17 amino acids. Germline values: CDR1 LGHNT, CDR2 FRNRAP. The trim removed 6 bases at V and 3 bases at J, leaving 14 bases unmatched. This CDR3 is CASGRGGSGGETDTQYF. DNA for the CDR3: TGTGCTAGTGGCCGCGGAGGGTCGGGGGGGGAGACAGATACGCAGTATTTT.

The chain combines TRBV7-2 with TRBJ2-1; tentative D call: TRBD1 (6 bases). Per germline, CDR1 SGHTA and CDR2 FQGNSA. The CDR3 totals 16 residues. With 1 base removed from V and 5 bases from J, the gap between germline ends came to 15 bases. For the CDR3, the DNA is TGTGCCAGCAGCTTAGTAGGGGCCAGGGGTGACAATGAGCAGTTCTTC. Translating it yields CASSLVGARGDNEQFF.

In this sample, this clonotype turned up a few times. The chain combines TRBV13 with TRBJ2-4, with D unresolved. The CDR3 sequence is 15 residues long. CDR1 and CDR2 from the germline V gene are PRHDT and FYEKMQ (reference sequence). Deletions cut 5 bases from V and 5 bases from J, with 16 bases between. Here the CDR3 reads CASSPMLGNENIQYF. For the CDR3, the DNA is TGTGCCAGCAGCCCCATGTTGGGGAACGAAAACATTCAGTACTTC. The complete variable domain, with remaining parts taken from reference TRBV13 and TRBJ2-4, reads AAGVIQSPRHLIKEKRETATLKCYPIPRHDTVYWYQQGPGQDPQFLISFYEKMQSDKGSIPDRFSAQQFSDYHSELNMSSLELGDSALYFCASSPMLGNENIQYFGAGTRLSVL.

The CDR3 DNA sequence: TGTGCCAGCAGTGATTGGGGGCCCGGAGATACGCAGTATTTT. Translating it yields CASSDWGPGDTQYF. The chain recombines TRBV6-1 with TRBJ2-3; D perhaps matches TRBD1 (6 bases). Germline V gene data show CDR1 as MNHNS and CDR2 as SASEGT. This CDR3 has 14 amino acids. V dropped 3 bases and J dropped 5 bases, with 12 bases sitting between them.

This chain links TRBV25-1 with TRBJ2-7; D not resolved. With 5 bases removed from V and 0 bases from J, the gap between germline ends came to 8 bases. This CDR3 comprises 13 residues. Germline values: CDR1 MGHDK, CDR2 SYGVNS. Here the CDR3 DNA reads TGTGCCAGCAGTAAACTCTCCTCCTACGAGCAGTACTTC. Translating it yields CASSKLSSYEQYF.

This chain joins TRBV4-3 and TRBJ1-4; the match to TRBD1 covers 7 bases. The CDR3 totals 15 residues. With V trimmed by 3 bases and J by 4 bases, 5 bases remained unmatched. CDR1 and CDR2 from the germline V gene are LGHNA and YSLEER. As DNA, the CDR3 is TGCGCCAGCAGCCAGGTCGGGACAGATAATGAAAAACTGTTTTTT. It specifies CASSQVGTDNEKLFF.

Only a few counts were recorded for this clonotype. The DNA for the CDR3 is TGCAGCGTTAGCATCAACTATGAGCAGTTCTTC. This encodes CSVSINYEQFF. This rearrangement joins TRBV29-1 to TRBJ2-1; no clear D. The CDR3 loop spans 11 amino acids. Per germline, CDR1 SQVTM and CDR2 ANQGSEA. V lost 5 bases to trimming and J lost 8 bases, with 10 bases between them.

V is TRBV5-1 and J is TRBJ2-4, with 8 positions matching TRBD2. The DNA matches TRBJ2-5 better at its end, which makes the J call doubtful. The CDR3 contains 16 residues. Germline V gene lookup returns CDR1 SGHRS and CDR2 YFSETQ. The CDR3 is CASSFTVGLGEETQYF. The CDR3 DNA sequence: TGCGCCAGCAGCTTCACCGTGGGACTAGGAGAAGAGACCCAGTACTTC.

The V gene is TRBV28, the J gene TRBJ2-2; no definite D call. The CDR3 is 13 amino acids. V lost 7 bases to trimming and J lost 4 bases, with 10 bases between them. Per the germline V gene, CDR1 is MDHEN and CDR2 is SYDVKM. In DNA, the CDR3 is TGTGCCAGCACCCTACCGGGCACCGGGGAGCTGTTTTTT. This sequence encodes CASTLPGTGELFF. Variable domain in full (rest from reference TRBV28 and TRBJ2-2): DVKVTQSSRYLVKRTGEKVFLECVQDMDHENMFWYRQDPGLGLRLIYFSYDVKMKEKGDIPEGYSVSREKKERFSLILESASTNQTSMYLCASTLPGTGELFFGEGSRLTVL.

This clonotype has a handful of counts. This chain uses TRBV7-2 with TRBJ2-7; D uncertain. The V gene lost 4 bases and the J gene lost 4 bases, with 14 bases spanning the gap. The CDR3 consists of 14 residues. Germline V CDR1 and CDR2: SGHTA, FQGNSA. The CDR3 spells CASSSPGSPYEQYF. CDR3 DNA sequence: TGTGCCAGCAGCTCGCCAGGATCTCCTTACGAGCAGTACTTC.

The chain employs TRBV5-1 and TRBJ2-1; D gene uncertain. Deletions cut 1 base from V and 1 base from J, with 18 bases between. Germline V gene data show CDR1 as SGHRS and CDR2 as YFSETQ. This CDR3 has 18 amino acids. The CDR3 region has the DNA TGCGCCAGCAGCTTGACGTACCCTGGCAGTAGATCCTACAATGAGCAGTTCTTC. This encodes CASSLTYPGSRSYNEQFF.

The rearrangement uses TRBV24-1 and TRBJ1-5; D gene uncertain. The DNA end is a closer match to TRBJ2-3, so the J assignment may be wrong. Per the germline V gene, CDR1 is KGHDR and CDR2 is SFDVKD. The CDR3 consists of 14 residues. CDR3: CATSDRNPGGTQYF. The CDR3 DNA sequence: TGTGCCACCAGTGACAGAAATCCCGGCGGCACCCAGTATTTT.

Only a few counts were recorded for this clonotype. This rearrangement joins TRBV12-3 or TRBV12-4 to TRBJ2-3; D is tentatively TRBD1 or TRBD2 (5 bases each). The CDR3 is 16 amino acids. V lost 6 bases and J lost 6, with 22 bases in between. This CDR3 reads CASSRDLRPRGDTQYF. CDR3 bases: TGTGCCAGCAGCCGGGACCTACGCCCCCGGGGTGATACGCAGTATTTT.

This clonotype has only a few counts. This chain connects TRBV6-5 to TRBJ1-6, with D uncertain. Germline-derived CDR1 and CDR2 are MNHEY and SVGAGI. V dropped 0 bases and J dropped 5 bases, with 11 bases sitting between them. This CDR3 has 16 residues. CDR3 sequence reads: CASSYSGRSNNSPLHF. Here the CDR3 DNA reads TGTGCCAGCAGTTACTCAGGCAGAAGCAATAATTCACCCCTCCACTTT.

The chain is built from TRBV7-3 and TRBJ2-1, with D perhaps TRBD2 (7 bases). Between the trimmed V and J ends, which lost 3 bases and 0 bases, there was a span of 18 bases. There are 18 residues in the CDR3. Germline values: CDR1 SGHTA, CDR2 FQGTGA. In DNA, the CDR3 is TGTGCCAGCAGCTTTTCTGGCGGGGGCGCCAGCTCCTACAATGAGCAGTTCTTC. Its protein product is CASSFSGGGASSYNEQFF.

This chain joins TRBV20-1 and TRBJ2-1; 11 positions agree with TRBD2. Losses at the gene ends were 5 bases for V and 6 bases for J; bases not matched to a gene: 6. The CDR3 spans 14 residues. Germline CDR1 reads DFQATT; CDR2 reads SNEGSKA (reference sequence). In DNA, the CDR3 is TGCAGTGCTGCCGGGACTAGCGGTTTCAATGAGCAGTTCTTC. Residues: CSAAGTSGFNEQFF.

The chain links TRBV27 to TRBJ2-3; 11 bases are a match to TRBD2. The germline V gene encodes CDR1 MNHEY and CDR2 SMNVEV (reference sequence). The CDR3 runs to 16 residues. After removal of 8 bases from V and 3 bases from J, the junction contained 10 bases not matched to a gene. The chain's CDR3 is CASRVAGGPGTDTQYF. DNA for the CDR3: TGTGCCAGCCGTGTAGCGGGGGGGCCGGGAACAGATACGCAGTATTTT.

The chain is built from TRBV20-1 and TRBJ2-3, with 14 bases aligning to TRBD2. CDR3 length equals 16 residues. V shed 7 bases, J shed 3 bases, and the junction held 9 bases outside the gene matches. CDR1 is DFQATT, CDR2 SNEGSKA, per germline (reference sequence). CDR3 amino acids: CSGIGTSGGTTDTQYF. CDR3 sequence (DNA): TGCAGTGGGATCGGGACTAGCGGGGGAACGACAGATACGCAGTATTTT.

V usage is TRBV6-2 or TRBV6-3 and J usage is TRBJ2-4, with 7 bases fitting TRBD1. The J call may be in error: the DNA end matches TRBJ2-5 better. This CDR3 contains 15 residues. The germline V gene has CDR1 MNHEY and CDR2 SVGEGT. Here the CDR3 DNA reads TGTGCCAGCAACCCGCCAGACAGGGCCGTCGAGACCCAGTACTTC. Its translation is CASNPPDRAVETQYF.

This chain joins TRBV6-2 or TRBV6-3 and TRBJ2-7, with 7 positions matching TRBD1. This CDR3 is built from 16 residues. The germline V gene encodes CDR1 MNHEY and CDR2 SVGEGT. The ends lost 2 bases at V and 2 bases at J; junction bases unmatched: 9. As DNA, the CDR3 is TGTGCCAGCAGTTACAATTCGGGACAGCACACCTACGAGCAGTACTTC. Translating gives CASSYNSGQHTYEQYF.

This sequence joins TRBV20-1 and TRBJ2-3, with 8 bases matching TRBD2. J lost 2 bases, V lost 7 bases, and 5 bases had no gene match. The CDR3 spans 13 residues. The germline CDR1 and CDR2 sequences are DFQATT and SNEGSKA (reference sequence). The CDR3 spells CSGGGGNTDTQYF. The CDR3 DNA reads as TGCAGTGGAGGCGGGGGGAACACAGATACGCAGTATTTT.